This T cell receptor (beta chain) was recorded in a study of T cell repertoires in aging, cancer and after chemotherapy. Overall study context: Paired samples before and after chemotherapy came from glioblastoma patients receiving temozolomide-based therapy. Millions of TCR reads made up the full dataset.

Study-wide results and limits: Compared with age-matched healthy donors, untreated hematological or solid cancer patients showed higher blood TCR clonality.

A mixed TRB-A/B primer pool amplified rearranged TRB by multiplex touch-down PCR. MiXCR, applied by TCRdb to the multiplex PCR reads, yields one record per CDR3 protein. The top ten hold approximately 20% of the sample, which has 1,500 or so distinct CDR3 sequences, approximately 22% seen once. This clonotype is categorized as hyperexpanded. The antigen remains undetermined. Peripheral blood genomic DNA, not sorted cells or RNA, was the template. This sequence was found in a human donor with a solid tumor. Sample: blood.

CDR3 bases: TGTGCCTGGAGTGAACGGGATAACGTTGAGCAGTTCTTC. Translating it yields CAWSERDNVEQFF. J is TRBJ2-1 and V is TRBV30; TRBD2 might be the D (5 bases). Germline lookup yields CDR1 GTSNPN and CDR2 SVGIG (reference sequence). The CDR3 covers 13 residues. V was pared by 1 base and J by 9 bases, with 13 bases between.